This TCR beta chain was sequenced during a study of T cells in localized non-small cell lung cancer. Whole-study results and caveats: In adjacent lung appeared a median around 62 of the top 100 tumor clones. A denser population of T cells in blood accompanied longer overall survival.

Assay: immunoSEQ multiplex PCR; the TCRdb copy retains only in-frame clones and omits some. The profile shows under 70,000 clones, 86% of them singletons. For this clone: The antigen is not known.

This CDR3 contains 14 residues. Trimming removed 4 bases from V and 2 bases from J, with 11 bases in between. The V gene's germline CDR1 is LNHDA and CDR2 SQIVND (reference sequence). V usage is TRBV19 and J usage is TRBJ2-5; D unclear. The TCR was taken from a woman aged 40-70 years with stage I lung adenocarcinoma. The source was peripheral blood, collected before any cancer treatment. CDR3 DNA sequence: TGTGCCAGTAGTAGTCTGGGCTCGCAAGAGACCCAGTACTTC. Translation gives CASSSLGSQETQYF.